A single sample is the source of the 27 T cell receptor beta chains below, sequenced in a study of human T cells and chemical hapten exposure. As to time point: patch test 1, 2 weeks after DPC sensitization. The treatment is: therapeutic diphenylcyclopropenone sensitization with weekly scalp DPC. TCRdb re-derived calls from the RACE reads in MiXCR, one entry per CDR3 protein. The table records about 380,000 distinct CDR3 sequences, around 5% of them present only once. Sequenced here: whole blood, sampled in connection with sensitization to the hapten diphenylcyclopropenone (DPC). Receptors were obtained from a woman between 45 and 60 years old with alopecia areata. Some clones in this sample may be carry-over from other donors' samples.

This clonotype has just a few counts. The gene calls are TRBV3-1 and TRBJ1-5, with 9 nucleotides matching TRBD1. Germline V lookup: CDR1 LGHDT, CDR2 YNNKEL (reference sequence). J lost 7 bases, V lost 2 bases, and 3 bases had no gene match. The CDR3 runs 14 residues. CDR3 sequence (DNA): TGTGCCAGCAGCCAAACAGGGGGCAGCCAGCCCCAGCATTTT. Its protein product is CASSQTGGSQPQHF.

This clonotype was observed at least ten times. The gene calls are TRBV7-3 and TRBJ1-6; the match to TRBD1 covers 12 bases. J was trimmed by 9 bases and V by 8 bases; bases with no gene match: 5. Germline values: CDR1 SGHTA, CDR2 FQGTGA. The CDR3 is 14 residues long. CDR3 amino acids: CASAGTGGGSPLHF. Written as DNA, the CDR3 is TGTGCCAGCGCTGGGACAGGGGGCGGTTCACCCCTCCACTTT.

This clonotype was counted many times. This sequence joins TRBV6-5 and TRBJ2-3; 9 bases agree with TRBD1. With 5 bases clipped from V and 1 base from J, the junction kept 4 bases outside the gene matches. The CDR3 is made up of 15 amino acids. Per the germline V gene, CDR1 is MNHEY and CDR2 is SVGAGI. CDR3 nucleotides: TGTGCCAGCAGTCAGAGGGACAGGGGCACAGATACGCAGTATTTT. The encoded protein is CASSQRDRGTDTQYF.

This clonotype came up many times. The CDR3, as DNA: TGTGCCATCAGTGAGCCCTCAGCGGGGGGGCAAGATACGCAGTATTTT. Encoded protein: CAISEPSAGGQDTQYF. V is TRBV10-3 and J is TRBJ2-3; 10 bases agree with TRBD2. The CDR3 loop spans 16 amino acids. Germline trimming cut 2 bases from V and 5 bases from J; bases unmatched to any gene: 7. Germline assignment: CDR1 ENHRY and CDR2 SYGVKD.

A few counts support this clonotype. CDR3 sequence reads: CSANRETEAFF. The CDR3 nucleotides read TGCAGTGCCAACAGAGAGACTGAAGCTTTCTTT. V usage is TRBV20-1 and J usage is TRBJ1-1, with no clear D. The CDR3 consists of 11 residues. CDR1 is DFQATT and CDR2 is SNEGSKA in the germline V gene (reference sequence). V was trimmed by 6 bases and J by 5 bases, leaving 10 bases between them.

This clonotype was picked up many times. This rearrangement joins TRBV5-1 to TRBJ2-3; D ambiguous. V lost 9 bases and J lost 4, with 15 bases in between. The CDR3 is 13 residues long. CDR1 SGHRS and CDR2 YFSETQ come from the germline V gene. CDR3 DNA sequence: TGCGCCACAAGGGAAGGTGGTGCAGATACGCAGTATTTT. It codes for CATREGGADTQYF.

This clonotype occurred many times. The gene calls are TRBV12-3 or TRBV12-4 and TRBJ2-7; the D gene could be TRBD1 or TRBD2 (7 bases each). V was clipped by 4 bases and J by 2 bases, with 12 bases between them. This CDR3 region has 14 residues. The CDR3 reads CASSYAGGAYEQYF. Written as DNA, the CDR3 is TGTGCCAGCAGTTACGCAGGGGGGGCCTACGAGCAGTACTTC.

This clonotype was detected ten times or more. The rearrangement links TRBV28 to TRBJ2-3, with 11 bases matching TRBD2. With 5 bases clipped from V and 4 bases from J, the junction kept 5 bases outside the gene matches. CDR3 length: 15 amino acids. Germline V gene data show CDR1 as MDHEN and CDR2 as SYDVKM. In nucleotides, the CDR3 is TGTGCCAGCAGTCCGACTAGCGGGACGGCAGATACGCAGTATTTT. Translated, it gives CASSPTSGTADTQYF. The full variable domain, in which reference TRBV28 and TRBJ2-3 provide the parts outside the CDR3, is DVKVTQSSRYLVKRTGEKVFLECVQDMDHENMFWYRQDPGLGLRLIYFSYDVKMKEKGDIPEGYSVSREKKERFSLILESASTNQTSMYLCASSPTSGTADTQYFGPGTRLTVL.

This rearrangement joins TRBV10-3 to TRBJ2-5; D gene uncertain. The CDR3 contains 11 residues. Deletions cut 8 bases from V and 1 base from J, with 5 bases between. In germline, CDR1 is ENHRY, CDR2 SYGVKD. CDR3 bases: TGTGCCATCGGCTTCCAAGAGACCCAGTACTTC. The encoded protein is CAIGFQETQYF.

In its sample, this clonotype was seen a few times. This sequence joins TRBV5-1 and TRBJ2-3; the D gene could be TRBD1 or TRBD2 (5 bases each). The CDR3 runs 16 residues. Per the germline V gene, CDR1 is SGHRS and CDR2 is YFSETQ. The V and J ends lost 2 bases and 1 base respectively, with 14 bases between them. This CDR3 reads CASSLGADGGTDTQYF. The DNA of the CDR3 is TGCGCCAGCAGCTTAGGGGCTGACGGGGGCACAGATACGCAGTATTTT.

This clonotype was detected many times. This chain links TRBV12-3 or TRBV12-4 with TRBJ2-1; 10 bases align to TRBD2. Germline trimming cut 3 bases from V and 7 bases from J; bases unmatched to any gene: 3. The CDR3 loop spans 14 amino acids. The CDR3 spells CASSFSGGRNEQFF. DNA for the CDR3: TGTGCCAGCAGTTTTAGCGGGGGGAGGAATGAGCAGTTCTTC.

This clonotype was counted many times. The CDR3 DNA follows: TGTGCCAGCAGCCAAGGGACAGGGGAACTTTACAATGAGCAGTTCTTC. This gives the protein CASSQGTGELYNEQFF. This sequence joins TRBV3-1 and TRBJ2-1; the match to TRBD1 covers 9 bases. V was pared by 1 base and J by 4 bases, with 5 bases of the junction left unmatched. Germline CDR1 LGHDT, CDR2 YNNKEL (reference sequence). The CDR3 covers 16 residues.

The sample holds many counts of this clonotype. The rearrangement uses TRBV13 and TRBJ2-1, with 10 positions matching TRBD2. The V segment lost 5 bases and the J segment 2 bases; nucleotides outside the gene matches: 6. The CDR3 runs 16 residues. CDR1 PRHDT and CDR2 FYEKMQ come from the germline V gene (reference sequence). This CDR3 is CASSLAGVGPYNEQFF. DNA for the CDR3: TGTGCCAGCAGCCTAGCGGGAGTTGGACCCTACAATGAGCAGTTCTTC.

This clonotype was counted only a few times. The chain employs TRBV5-4 and TRBJ1-5, with a weak D call TRBD1 (6 bases). Germline-derived CDR1 and CDR2 are SGHNT and YYREEE (reference sequence). The CDR3 sequence is 13 residues long. V lost 4 bases and J lost 5, with 10 bases in between. The CDR3 is CASSVQGYQPQHF. DNA of the CDR3: TGTGCCAGCAGCGTCCAGGGGTATCAGCCCCAGCATTTT.

This clonotype was detected ten times or more. This chain joins TRBV6-2 or TRBV6-3 and TRBJ2-5; D ambiguous. V lost 2 bases and J lost 5, with 12 bases in between. Germline loops: CDR1 MNHEY, CDR2 SVGEGT. The CDR3 is 14 amino acids. This CDR3 reads CASSYRGRIETQYF. The CDR3 DNA is TGTGCCAGCAGTTACCGCGGCAGGATCGAGACCCAGTACTTC.

The rearrangement joins TRBV10-3 to TRBJ2-3; D unresolved. The CDR3 runs to 14 residues. Trimming cost V 0 bases and J 8 bases, with 12 bases left between them. Germline CDR1 ENHRY, CDR2 SYGVKD. CDR3 sequence (DNA): TGTGCCATCAGTGAGTCGTTAGATTCGCGTACGCAGTATTTT. Its translation: CAISESLDSRTQYF.

In this sample, this clonotype turned up many times. The gene calls are TRBV4-3 and TRBJ1-5, with unresolved D. CDR3 size: 14 residues. The V gene lost 3 bases and the J gene lost 4 bases, with 10 bases spanning the gap. CDR1 LGHNA and CDR2 YSLEER come from the germline V gene. CDR3 amino acids: CASSHGESNQPQHF. CDR3 sequence (DNA): TGCGCCAGCAGCCATGGGGAGTCTAATCAGCCCCAGCATTTT.

This clonotype was recorded at least ten times. V usage is TRBV12-3 or TRBV12-4 and J usage is TRBJ2-2; the match to TRBD1 covers 9 bases. V shed 6 bases, J shed 6 bases, and the junction held 5 bases outside the gene matches. This CDR3 comprises 14 residues. The CDR3 region is CASRLQGASGELFF. The CDR3 DNA is TGTGCCAGCAGATTACAGGGGGCATCCGGGGAGCTGTTTTTT.

This clonotype was seen repeatedly, ten times or more. This sequence joins TRBV6-2 or TRBV6-3 and TRBJ2-3; the D is unclear. The CDR3 length is 10 residues. In germline, CDR1 is MNHEY, CDR2 SVGEGT. The germline V and J ends were trimmed by 8 bases and 5 bases, with 5 bases remaining between them. CDR3 in DNA: TGTGCCAGCGGCGGAGATACGCAGTATTTT. It yields the protein CASGGDTQYF.

This clonotype was seen many times. This sequence joins TRBV28 and TRBJ1-1, with D perhaps matching TRBD1 (5 bases). This CDR3 contains 15 residues. CDR1 and CDR2 from the germline V gene are MDHEN and SYDVKM. The V and J ends lost 5 bases and 4 bases respectively, with 17 bases between them. As DNA, the CDR3 is TGTGCCAGCAGTCCCCCGGGGCTCCGGATCACTGAAGCTTTCTTT. It encodes CASSPPGLRITEAFF.

This clonotype was seen repeatedly, ten times or more. The chain uses TRBV29-1 and TRBJ2-1; TRBD1 matches at 7 bases. Trimming cost V 6 bases and J 0 bases; bases outside gene matches: 5. This CDR3 is built from 14 residues. Germline V gives CDR1 SQVTM, CDR2 ANQGSEA. The CDR3 coding sequence is TGCAGCGTCCCGACAGGGAGCTCCTACAATGAGCAGTTCTTC. It yields the protein CSVPTGSSYNEQFF.

This chain uses TRBV20-1 with TRBJ2-1; 7 nucleotides line up with TRBD2. Germline assignment: CDR1 DFQATT and CDR2 SNEGSKA (reference sequence). J gave up 2 bases and V 3 bases, and 10 bases lay outside the gene matches. The CDR3 loop spans 16 amino acids. The CDR3 spells CSASPVERGTYNEQFF. CDR3 sequence (DNA): TGCAGTGCTAGCCCCGTTGAGCGGGGCACCTACAATGAGCAGTTCTTC.

This clonotype was counted many times. The rearrangement uses TRBV5-5 and TRBJ1-5, with no clear D. The CDR3 is 13 amino acids. Trimming cost V 2 bases and J 2 bases, with 5 bases left between them. Germline V gives CDR1 SGHKS, CDR2 YYEKEE (reference sequence). The DNA of the CDR3 is TGTGCCAGCAGCTTTTCGGGCAATCAGCCCCAGCATTTT. It yields the protein CASSFSGNQPQHF.

Remarks on this clonotype: This may be a read error, as it is one base from a much larger clone. This chain joins TRBV29-1 and TRBJ1-2; no firm D call. CDR1 and CDR2 (germline): SQVTM, ANQGSEA. The CDR3 covers 11 residues. V was shortened by 3 bases and J by 8 bases, with 10 bases between the two germline ends. The CDR3 loop is CSVETRSGYTF. Written as DNA, the CDR3 is TGCAGCGTTGAGACAAGGTCCGGCTACACCTTC.

This clonotype was recorded many times. This chain joins TRBV9 and TRBJ1-2; weak D call: TRBD1 (5 bases). The CDR3 is 15 amino acids. V was pared by 0 bases and J by 7 bases, with 16 bases between. Germline CDR1 and CDR2: SGDLS and YYNGEE. DNA of the CDR3: TGTGCCAGCAGCGTAGGGAGGGCAGGGCTTGTTGGCTACACCTTC. It yields the protein CASSVGRAGLVGYTF.

This clonotype was seen more than once but under ten times. The chain couples TRBV29-1 to TRBJ2-6, with no clear D. Germline CDR1 reads SQVTM; CDR2 reads ANQGSEA. Between the trimmed V and J ends, which lost 6 bases and 4 bases, there was a span of 13 bases. CDR3 length: 14 residues. Written as DNA, the CDR3 is TGCAGCGTCCAAGGCAGTACGGGGGCCAACGTCCTGACTTTC. Amino acids: CSVQGSTGANVLTF.

This clonotype was found many times. The chain recombines TRBV2 with TRBJ1-5, with a weak D call TRBD1 (6 bases). CDR3 length equals 15 residues. V lost 6 bases and J 0 bases, leaving 12 bases between the germline ends. Germline V lookup: CDR1 SNHLY, CDR2 FYNNEI. Written as DNA, the CDR3 is TGTGCCAGCAGGGTGACAGGTTATAGCAATCAGCCCCAGCATTTT. Its translation: CASRVTGYSNQPQHF.